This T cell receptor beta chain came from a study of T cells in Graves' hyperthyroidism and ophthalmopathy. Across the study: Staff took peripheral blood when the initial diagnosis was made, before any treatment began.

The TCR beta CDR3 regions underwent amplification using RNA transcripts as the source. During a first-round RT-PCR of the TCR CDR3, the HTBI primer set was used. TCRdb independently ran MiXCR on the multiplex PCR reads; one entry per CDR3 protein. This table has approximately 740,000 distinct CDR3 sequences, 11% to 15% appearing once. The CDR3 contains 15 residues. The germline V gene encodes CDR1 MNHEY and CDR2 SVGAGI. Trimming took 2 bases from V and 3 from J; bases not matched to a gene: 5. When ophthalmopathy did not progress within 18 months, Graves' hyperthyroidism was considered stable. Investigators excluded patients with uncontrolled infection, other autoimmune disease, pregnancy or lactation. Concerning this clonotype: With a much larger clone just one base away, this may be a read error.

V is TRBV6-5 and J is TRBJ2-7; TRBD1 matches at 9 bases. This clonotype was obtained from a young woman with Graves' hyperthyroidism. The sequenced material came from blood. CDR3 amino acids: CASSYAGTGYYEQYF. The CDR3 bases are TGTGCCAGCAGTTACGCCGGGACAGGGTACTACGAGCAGTACTTC.